One sample yielded the 13 T cell receptor beta chains listed below, sequenced in a study of siplizumab effects on memory and regulatory T cells. Clones were read by immunoSEQ multiplex PCR, and TCRdb kept only the in-frame ones, dropping some. Seen here are tens of thousands of clones, over 85% observed once, and the top ten hold roughly 7.1%. Sequencing used CD8+ T cells sorted from blood. Every receptor here comes from a human donor in good health.

This sequence joins TRBV5-6 and TRBJ1-2; D is possibly TRBD1 (5 bases). Germline loops: CDR1 SGHDT, CDR2 YYEEEE. The ends were cut back, 4 bases at V and 7 bases at J, with 14 bases in the middle. There are 13 residues in the CDR3. The CDR3 region has the DNA TGTGCCAGCAGCGGGGCCGGATCCCCTGGCTACACCTTC. Encoded protein: CASSGAGSPGYTF.

The chain carries TRBV20-1 and TRBJ2-1; 7 bases align to TRBD2. The germline CDR1 and CDR2 sequences are DFQATT and SNEGSKA (reference sequence). The CDR3 totals 9 residues. With V trimmed by 5 bases and J by 15 bases, 4 bases remained unmatched. The CDR3: CSAGLGRFF. CDR3 sequence (DNA): TGCAGTGCTGGACTAGGAAGGTTCTTC.

V and J are TRBV2 and TRBJ1-4; 7 positions match TRBD1. Germline loops: CDR1 SNHLY, CDR2 FYNNEI. The CDR3 is 13 amino acids. The V segment lost 6 bases and the J segment 6 bases; nucleotides outside the gene matches: 4. CDR3 amino acids: CASRGGRDEKLFF. The CDR3 nucleotides read TGTGCCAGCAGAGGGGGCAGGGATGAAAAACTGTTTTTT.

The CDR3 coding sequence is TGTGCCAGTAGTATCAACGGCAGGGCTTCCAATGAAAAACTGTTTTTT. Its translation is CASSINGRASNEKLFF. The chain couples TRBV19 to TRBJ1-4; TRBD1 might be the D (5 bases). The length of the CDR3 is 16 residues. Trimming shortened V by 3 bases and J by 5 bases, and 16 bases separated the two germline ends. Germline V gene sequence: CDR1 LNHDA, CDR2 SQIVND (reference sequence).

This chain links TRBV4-1 with TRBJ2-7, with D possibly TRBD2 on 5 matching bases. Trimming left V 0 bases short and J 1 base short, with 13 bases between. The CDR3 is 16 residues long. CDR1 is MGHRA and CDR2 is YSYEKL in the germline V gene. The CDR3 coding sequence is TGCGCCAGCAGCCAAGAAAGGCGGCTAGCTTCCTACGAGCAGTACTTC. This codes for CASSQERRLASYEQYF.

The rearrangement links TRBV30 to TRBJ2-1, with D unclear. The V end lost 0 bases, the J end lost 1 base, and 13 bases lay between the germline ends. This CDR3 contains 16 residues. Germline CDR1 and CDR2: GTSNPN and SVGIG (reference sequence). In DNA form, the CDR3 reads TGTGCCTGGAGTGTACTTGAGGCTTGGTCCTACAATGAGCAGTTCTTC. Its protein product is CAWSVLEAWSYNEQFF. Full variable domain (missing parts from reference TRBV30 and TRBJ2-1): SQTIHQWPATLVQPVGSPLSLECTVEGTSNPNLYWYRQAAGRGLQLLFYSVGIGQISSEVPQNLSASRPQDRQFILSSKKLLLSDSGFYLCAWSVLEAWSYNEQFFGPGTRLTVL.

This clone was seen only once. The chain links TRBV4-1 to TRBJ2-7, with D possibly matching TRBD2 (5 bases). The CDR3 loop spans 13 amino acids. CDR1 MGHRA and CDR2 YSYEKL come from the germline V gene. Trimming shortened V by 1 base and J by 12 bases, and 16 bases separated the two germline ends. This CDR3 is CASSQVSGESRYF. As DNA, the CDR3 is TGCGCCAGCAGCCAAGTCTCCGGGGAGTCTCGGTACTTC.

This clone was recorded only once. The chain couples TRBV5-1 to TRBJ2-5; 7 bases are shared with TRBD2. V lost 6 bases, J lost 5 bases, and 10 bases stayed unmatched. CDR3 size: 14 residues. Germline CDR1 SGHRS, CDR2 YFSETQ. The chain's CDR3 is CASTSSGTMETQYF. CDR3 in DNA: TGCGCCAGCACTTCATCCGGGACTATGGAGACCCAGTACTTC.

The chain uses TRBV6-5 and TRBJ2-2; D is unresolved. This CDR3 spans 14 amino acids. The germline V gene has CDR1 MNHEY and CDR2 SVGAGI. V lost 2 bases and J 2 bases, leaving 6 bases between the germline ends. The CDR3 sequence is CASSYGVNTGELFF. CDR3 nucleotide sequence: TGTGCCAGCAGTTACGGGGTTAACACCGGGGAGCTGTTTTTT.

The gene calls are TRBV19 and TRBJ2-1; a weak D match, TRBD2 (5 bases). This CDR3 region has 16 residues. The germline CDR1 and CDR2 sequences are LNHDA and SQIVND (reference sequence). V was cut by 5 bases and J by 4 bases, with 18 bases left in between. The DNA for the CDR3 is TGTGCCAGTAGTGGAAGACCCGGAGGAGATTACAATGAGCAGTTCTTC. Translated, it gives CASSGRPGGDYNEQFF.

The genes are TRBV5-1 and TRBJ2-7; no firm D call. Germline V gene sequence: CDR1 SGHRS, CDR2 YFSETQ. Trimming stripped 4 bases from V and 7 bases from J, with 12 bases between. CDR3 length equals 12 residues. CDR3 protein: CASSLWLWEQYF. CDR3 bases: TGCGCCAGCAGCCTGTGGCTCTGGGAGCAGTACTTC.

This clone was seen just once. The chain is built from TRBV6-5 and TRBJ2-1, with D hard to call. Germline assignment: CDR1 MNHEY and CDR2 SVGAGI. The CDR3 has 16 amino acids. V dropped 3 bases and J dropped 0 bases, with 12 bases sitting between them. This chain's CDR3 is CASSYNSFRSYNEQFF. The CDR3 nucleotides are TGTGCCAGCAGTTATAACAGCTTCCGCTCCTACAATGAGCAGTTCTTC.

V and J are TRBV29-1 and TRBJ2-7; 11 bases map to TRBD2. V was pared by 4 bases and J by 11 bases, with 7 bases of the junction left unmatched. The length of the CDR3 is 12 residues. Germline V gene lookup returns CDR1 SQVTM and CDR2 ANQGSEA. The chain's CDR3 is CSVGLAGIGEYF. The CDR3 DNA reads as TGCAGCGTTGGACTAGCGGGAATCGGGGAGTACTTC.